This TCR beta chain is drawn from a study of T cells after yellow fever vaccination. TCRdb ran MiXCR on the 5' RACE reads and lists one entry per CDR3 protein. The data hold 300,000 to 350,000 distinct CDR3 sequences, with approximately 4% observed a single time. This clonotype was seen repeatedly, ten times or more. The sample was PBMCs, taken 15 days after the yellow fever booster vaccination. This TCR came from a man younger than 30 who received the YFV17D yellow fever vaccine.

The CDR3: CASSLDPLGAEAFF. Written as DNA, the CDR3 is TGCGCCAGCAGCCTCGACCCACTTGGGGCTGAAGCTTTCTTT. The V gene is TRBV4-3, the J gene TRBJ1-1; unclear D gene. The CDR3 runs to 14 residues. Germline CDR1 reads LGHNA; CDR2 reads YSLEER. The V and J ends lost 4 bases and 6 bases respectively, with 15 bases between them.